The following is a T cell receptor beta chain sequence with its context. Antigen: not known. Oncomine TCR Beta short-read sequencing was applied to DNA from cultured CD4+ T cells. CD4+ T cells were cultured, and genomic DNA was extracted from them. In TCRdb, the PCR reads were re-called with MiXCR into one record per CDR3 protein. This repertoire shows some 25,000 distinct CDR3 sequences, around half found once; its top ten account for over 5%. CDR1 is SGHDN, CDR2 FVKESK, per germline. This CDR3 contains 16 residues. V was pared by 1 base and J by 2 bases, with 7 bases of the junction left unmatched. Treatment reported: roughly ten-day PBMC culture with coronavirus spike peptide pools or control peptides (ViraFEST assay). This record comes from a study of vaccination and CD4 T cells after COVID-19. Points from the study as a whole: Within the convalescent patients, a median approximately 86% of the SARS-CoV-2-reactive clones were ones that appeared only post-vaccination.

The chain is built from TRBV14 and TRBJ1-2; TRBD1 matches 7 bases. The source material was CD4+ T cells from blood, cultured in vitro. The sequence was collected from a human donor who had recovered from COVID-19. CDR3 bases: TGTGCCAGCAGCCAAGCGGGAGGGGGCGTCAACTATGGCTACACCTTC. This translates into CASSQAGGGVNYGYTF.